These T cell receptor beta chains were read from a single sample in a study of T-cell memory formation after mild COVID-19. TCRdb passed the 5' RACE reads through MiXCR, listing each CDR3 protein once. The table lists around 200,000 distinct CDR3 sequences, around 20% of them singletons. Material for sequencing was PBMCs or a T cell subset sorted from them (not recorded which). The origin of the receptors is a man in his late teens or twenties who had mild COVID-19 (a few samples of this study predate the infection). Cell type and time point are not known. Each CDR3 is given with its conserved first and last residue. The D gene is left open where the match is weak. Rows may omit the clone size; those that give it use once, few, many or a size class.

J: TRBJ2-2
size: few
D: .
V: TRBV6-4
CDR3: CASSDPGGELFF
DNA: TGTGCCAGCAGTGATCCTGGCGGGGAGCTGTTTTTT

J: TRBJ1-2
size: few
D: .
V: TRBV20-1
CDR3: CSASVLGGEGYTF
DNA: TGCAGTGCTAGCGTTCTCGGCGGAGAAGGCTACACCTTC

J: TRBJ2-2
size: few
D: .
V: TRBV6-5
CDR3: CASSRVPGANTGELFF
DNA: TGTGCCAGCAGTCGTGTCCCAGGCGCGAACACCGGGGAGCTGTTTTTT

J: TRBJ2-1
size: .
D: TRBD1
V: TRBV18
CDR3: CASSPTFQGENEQFF
DNA: TGTGCCAGCTCACCAACTTTTCAGGGGGAAAATGAGCAGTTCTTC

J: TRBJ2-6
size: .
D: .
V: TRBV27
CDR3: CPRGAVAISGANVLTF
DNA: TGCCCAAGGGGGGCAGTAGCAATCTCTGGGGCCAACGTCCTGACTTTC

J: TRBJ2-2
size: .
D: .
V: TRBV6-5
CDR3: CASSYETRTGELFF
DNA: TGTGCCAGCAGTTACGAGACTAGGACCGGGGAGCTGTTTTTT

J: TRBJ2-1
size: .
D: .
V: TRBV5-1
CDR3: CASSVQGNWAYEQFF
DNA: TGCGCCAGCAGCGTGCAGGGCAATTGGGCCTACGAGCAGTTCTTC

J: TRBJ1-5
size: .
D: .
V: TRBV7-8
CDR3: CASSLGRTREPQHF
DNA: TGTGCCAGCAGCTTAGGCCGGACGAGGGAGCCCCAGCATTTT

J: TRBJ2-3
size: .
D: .
V: TRBV6-6
CDR3: CASSGRQRGSDTQYF
DNA: TGTGCCAGCAGTGGGAGACAGAGGGGCTCAGATACGCAGTATTTT

J: TRBJ2-1
size: .
D: TRBD1
V: TRBV2
CDR3: CASIRPGQGNNEQFF
DNA: TGTGCCAGCATACGGCCGGGACAGGGAAACAATGAGCAGTTCTTC

J: TRBJ2-1
size: many
D: .
V: TRBV4-1
CDR3: CASSQGLASHEQFF
DNA: TGCGCCAGCAGCCAAGGTTTGGCTAGCCATGAGCAGTTCTTC

J: TRBJ2-5
size: few
D: .
V: TRBV24-1
CDR3: CATSDSWETQYF
DNA: TGTGCCACCAGTGATTCGTGGGAGACCCAGTACTTC

J: TRBJ2-7
size: few
D: TRBD1
V: TRBV5-1
CDR3: CASSLRTGTGGRGEQYF
DNA: TGCGCCAGCAGCTTGAGAACCGGGACAGGGGGACGGGGAGAGCAGTACTTC

J: TRBJ2-7
size: few
D: .
V: TRBV6-2/TRBV6-3
CDR3: CASSQRLSYEQYF
DNA: TGTGCCAGCAGTCAACGGTTATCCTACGAGCAGTACTTC

J: TRBJ2-7
size: few
D: .
V: TRBV7-9
CDR3: CASSRRRPGQPYEQYF
DNA: TGTGCCAGCAGCCGCCGTCGGCCAGGTCAGCCCTACGAGCAGTACTTC

J: TRBJ2-1
size: few
D: .
V: TRBV3-1
CDR3: CASSQAHFNEQFF
DNA: TGTGCCAGCAGCCAAGCCCATTTCAATGAGCAGTTCTTC

J: TRBJ2-3
size: .
D: TRBD2
V: TRBV20-1
CDR3: CSARDGRGGNTDTQYF
DNA: TGCAGTGCTAGAGATGGGCGGGGGGGTAACACAGATACGCAGTATTTT

J: TRBJ1-1
size: .
D: .
V: TRBV6-5
CDR3: CASRLRVGEAFF
DNA: TGTGCCAGCAGGCTCAGGGTCGGTGAAGCTTTCTTT

J: TRBJ2-3
size: few
D: TRBD2
V: TRBV10-3
CDR3: CAISEGTSGGAGDTQYF
DNA: TGTGCCATCAGTGAGGGGACTAGCGGGGGGGCCGGAGATACGCAGTATTTT

J: TRBJ1-4
size: .
D: .
V: TRBV5-1
CDR3: CASSLRAFNEKLFF
DNA: TGCGCCAGCAGCTTGCGCGCGTTTAATGAAAAACTGTTTTTT

J: TRBJ1-1
size: few
D: TRBD1
V: TRBV28
CDR3: CASSPGQGGNEAFF
DNA: TGTGCCAGCAGCCCCGGACAGGGAGGTAATGAAGCTTTCTTT

J: TRBJ1-2
size: .
D: .
V: TRBV6-6
CDR3: CASSPKYGRKNTF
DNA: TGTGCCAGCAGCCCCAAATACGGACGGAAAAACACCTTC

J: TRBJ2-7
size: few
D: .
V: TRBV5-1
CDR3: CASSRDGTTYEQYF
DNA: TGCGCCAGCAGCAGGGACGGGACAACCTACGAGCAGTACTTC

J: TRBJ2-5
size: few
D: .
V: TRBV7-9
CDR3: CASSQPVAGTTQYF
DNA: TGTGCCAGCAGCCAGCCCGTTGCCGGGACGACCCAGTACTTC

J: TRBJ1-1
size: .
D: .
V: TRBV18
CDR3: CASYDEGTEAFF
DNA: TGTGCCAGCTACGACGAGGGGACTGAAGCTTTCTTT

J: TRBJ2-5
size: few
D: .
V: TRBV18
CDR3: CASSRGLQETQYF
DNA: TGTGCCAGCTCACGGGGCCTTCAAGAGACCCAGTACTTC

J: TRBJ1-2
size: few
D: .
V: TRBV7-6
CDR3: CASSLLTAGTYGYTF
DNA: TGTGCCAGCAGCTTATTAACGGCAGGGACCTATGGCTACACCTTC

J: TRBJ1-4
size: .
D: TRBD1
V: TRBV20-1
CDR3: CSAAGQANEKLFF
DNA: TGCAGTGCTGCGGGACAGGCTAATGAAAAACTGTTTTTT

J: TRBJ1-5
size: .
D: .
V: TRBV6-1
CDR3: CASSEFGGSNQPQHF
DNA: TGTGCCAGCAGTGAATTCGGTGGGAGCAATCAGCCCCAGCATTTT

J: TRBJ2-1
size: few
D: .
V: TRBV4-2
CDR3: CASSQDRGRSSYNEQFF
DNA: TGTGCCAGCAGCCAAGATAGGGGACGCAGCTCCTACAATGAGCAGTTCTTC

J: TRBJ1-1
size: many
D: .
V: TRBV27
CDR3: CASSFQGTNTEAFF
DNA: TGTGCCAGCAGTTTTCAGGGGACAAACACTGAAGCTTTCTTT

J: TRBJ1-1
size: .
D: .
V: TRBV5-1
CDR3: CASSLLPRTSGDTEAFF
DNA: TGCGCCAGCAGCTTGCTACCGCGGACAAGTGGAGACACTGAAGCTTTCTTT

J: TRBJ1-1
size: .
D: .
V: TRBV12-3/TRBV12-4
CDR3: CASTWDNYTEAFF
DNA: TGTGCCAGCACCTGGGACAATTACACTGAAGCTTTCTTT

J: TRBJ2-7
size: .
D: .
V: TRBV6-5
CDR3: CASSYGAGEQYF
DNA: TGTGCCAGCAGTTACGGTGCGGGGGAGCAGTACTTC

J: TRBJ1-5
size: few
D: .
V: TRBV12-3/TRBV12-4
CDR3: CASHRGYSNQPQHF
DNA: TGTGCCAGCCATCGTGGCTATAGCAATCAGCCCCAGCATTTT

J: TRBJ2-5
size: few
D: .
V: TRBV20-1
CDR3: CSARGLLETQYF
DNA: TGCAGTGCTAGGGGCCTGCTGGAGACCCAGTACTTC

J: TRBJ1-2
size: .
D: .
V: TRBV25-1
CDR3: CASSGANYGYTF
DNA: TGTGCCAGCAGTGGAGCTAACTATGGCTACACCTTC

J: TRBJ2-7
size: few
D: TRBD1
V: TRBV10-3
CDR3: CAISGSGTGADEQYF
DNA: TGTGCCATCAGTGGATCCGGGACAGGGGCAGACGAGCAGTACTTC

J: TRBJ1-6
size: once
D: .
V: TRBV5-1
CDR3: CASSFGRVYNSPLHF
DNA: TGCGCCAGCAGCTTCGGCAGGGTCTATAATTCACCCCTCCACTTT

J: TRBJ1-2
size: few
D: TRBD1
V: TRBV11-2
CDR3: CASSPGQEIYGYTF
DNA: TGTGCCAGCAGCCCAGGACAGGAGATCTATGGCTACACCTTC

J: TRBJ2-1
size: .
D: .
V: TRBV2
CDR3: CASAGEFTYNEQFF
DNA: TGTGCCAGCGCTGGGGAATTTACCTACAATGAGCAGTTCTTC

J: TRBJ2-2
size: .
D: .
V: TRBV9
CDR3: CASSVEALPANTGELFF
DNA: TGTGCCAGCAGCGTAGAGGCACTACCCGCGAACACCGGGGAGCTGTTTTTT

J: TRBJ2-5
size: many
D: TRBD2
V: TRBV7-2
CDR3: CASSPGGVSGETQYF
DNA: TGTGCCAGCAGCCCGGGGGGAGTATCGGGAGAGACCCAGTACTTC

J: TRBJ1-5
size: .
D: .
V: TRBV9
CDR3: CASSVDGSGPQPQHF
DNA: TGTGCCAGCAGCGTAGATGGATCGGGACCCCAGCCCCAGCATTTT

J: TRBJ2-3
size: few
D: .
V: TRBV5-1
CDR3: CASSFGAWGSDTQYF
DNA: TGCGCCAGCAGCTTCGGGGCCTGGGGGTCTGATACGCAGTATTTT

J: TRBJ2-3
size: few
D: .
V: TRBV7-2
CDR3: CASSYAPTDTQYF
DNA: TGTGCCAGCAGCTACGCACCCACAGATACGCAGTATTTT

J: TRBJ1-2
size: few
D: .
V: TRBV7-2
CDR3: CASSLAAESYYGYTF
DNA: TGTGCCAGCAGCTTAGCGGCAGAGAGCTACTATGGCTACACCTTC

J: TRBJ2-3
size: .
D: .
V: TRBV18
CDR3: CASSPTGSTDTQYF
DNA: TGTGCCAGCTCACCAACGGGAAGCACAGATACGCAGTATTTT